This T cell receptor beta chain was identified in a study of human T cells and chemical hapten exposure. Study in general: Among samples, TCR yields varied mainly because of small differences in pooled library volume.

Findings and limits, study-wide: No alteration of TCRs above 1 in 1000 frequency was seen with DPC sensitization.

The study extracted total RNA from unfractionated whole blood. Note on this clonotype: No antigen is known for it. One end of the junction varies from germline; a read error may be responsible.

During construction of the library, unique molecular identifiers were attached to individual cDNA molecules for quantitative, reproducible TCR counting. Original analysis: Between 23,224 and 690,600 TCRs appeared in each sample, and the median stood at roughly 100,000. One entry per CDR3 protein results from TCRdb running MiXCR on the reads. The V and J calls come from TCRdb's annotation, not from the publication. This table has 120,000 or so distinct CDR3 sequences, more than 8.5% appearing once. Germline CDR1 and CDR2: MNHNS and SASEGT. The CDR3 runs 16 residues. The sample consisted of whole blood. The source of this sequence is a human donor in good health. Some clones in this sample may be carry-over from other donors' samples. The chain carries TRBV6-1 and TRBJ2-1; possible D gene TRBD2, 5 bases. CDR3 bases: TGTCCCAGCAGTGCCCTACATGGGAGCTCCTACAATGAGCAGTTCTTC. This gives the protein CPSSALHGSSYNEQFF.